The 5 T cell receptor beta chains below all came from one sample that was sequenced in a study of blood T cells in healthy people across ages (dated by TCRdb to about 2015). Receptors were amplified or captured by 5' RACE. Sequenced using an Illumina HiSeq 2500. The second PCR ran for roughly 6 to 11 cycles and used a J-beta primer mix along with a sample-barcoded 5' primer. TCRdb trimmed the raw reads at Q25, called clones with MiXCR and kept productive beta chains. When rows share a CDR3 protein, they turn into one entry using the most common DNA and genes. Present in this sample are over a million distinct CDR3 sequences, roughly 43% of which were seen just once. The ten biggest clones cover roughly 3.7% of the sample. Sequenced sample: blood. These TCRs come from a woman between 18 and 29 years old in good health.

This clonotype was seen a few times. At one end, the junction sequence differs from germline, possibly due to a read error. The rearrangement joins TRBV9 to TRBJ1-1; no clear D. The germline V gene encodes CDR1 SGDLS and CDR2 YYNGEE. This CDR3 is 16 amino acids long. The chain's CDR3 is CASSTGNGRRNAEAFF. CDR3 DNA: TGTGCCAGCAGCACCGGGAACGGACGGAGGAACGCTGAAGCTTTCTTT.

This chain joins TRBV7-2 and TRBJ2-4; D is unclear. This CDR3 has 14 residues. Deletions cut 0 bases from V and 6 bases from J, with 9 bases between. Germline CDR1 and CDR2: SGHTA and FQGNSA. This chain's CDR3 is CASSLASDTNIQYF. The CDR3 DNA reads TGTGCCAGCAGCTTAGCCTCAGACACAAACATTCAGTACTTC.

The chain recombines TRBV7-2 with TRBJ2-7, with 13 bases fitting TRBD2. The CDR3 length is 15 residues. V trimming: 1 base; J trimming: 7 bases; junction bases outside the gene matches: 4. Germline V gives CDR1 SGHTA, CDR2 FQGNSA. CDR3 DNA: TGTGCCAGCAGCTTAGGGAGGACTAGCGGGGGTGAGCAGTACTTC. It specifies CASSLGRTSGGEQYF.

The gene calls are TRBV6-6 and TRBJ2-1; tentative D call: TRBD2 (5 bases). This CDR3 has 17 amino acids. Germline CDR1 is MNHNY and CDR2 is SVGAGI (reference sequence). V shed 0 bases and J shed 6 bases, with 18 bases lying between them. CDR3 region: CASSYSGLPYMPNEQFF. The CDR3 region has the DNA TGTGCCAGCAGTTACTCCGGACTCCCATACATGCCCAATGAGCAGTTCTTC.

The rearrangement uses TRBV3-1 and TRBJ2-7; TRBD1 matches at 9 bases. J lost 7 bases, V lost 4 bases, and 11 bases had no gene match. CDR3 size: 15 residues. Germline CDR1 and CDR2: LGHDT and YNNKEL (reference sequence). The CDR3, as DNA: TGTGCCAGCAGCCTAAAAGGTGCGACAGGGGGAGAGCAGTACTTC. Amino acid sequence: CASSLKGATGGEQYF.